The rows below give T cell receptor beta chains drawn from one sample of a study of human T cells and chemical hapten exposure. TCRdb redid the calling of the RACE reads with MiXCR, one entry per CDR3 protein. The repertoire consists of 50,000 or so distinct CDR3 sequences, with roughly 4.1% occurring once and the leading ten covering roughly 6%. Source material: whole blood. Every receptor here comes from a human donor in good health. Some clones in this sample may be carry-over from other donors' samples. The CDR3 runs from the conserved cysteine through the conserved F or W.

v_call | cdr3_aa
TRBV18 | CASSPAGGRGEQFF
TRBV28 | CASSLDGLYEQYF
TRBV5-1 | CASSLGQPTNEKLFF
TRBV18 | CASSPLRQGPMNTEAFF
TRBV4-2 | CASSQHRLLSYEQYF
TRBV20-1 | CSARAQGAGEQYF
TRBV20-1 | CSAPPRVTDTQYF
TRBV29-1 | CSTGQDYGYTF
TRBV7-9 | CASSLGVSEAFF
TRBV7-9 | CASSSGRRAYNEQFF